This T cell receptor (beta chain) originates from a study of blood T cells in healthy people across ages. Study outcomes and limitations: Investigators viewed diversity estimates from one million T cells as underestimates, the study reported.

V lost 8 bases and J 7 bases, leaving 15 bases between the germline ends. This CDR3 is built from 13 residues. Germline CDR1 LGHDT, CDR2 YNNKEL (reference sequence). At least 7 million PBMCs were isolated per sample. Combining a sample-barcoded 5' primer with a J-beta primer mix, a second PCR ran for 7 to 11 cycles. Each sample provided no less than 2.5 million CDR3-containing paired-end reads. One entry per CDR3 protein, called by TCRdb with MiXCR from the 5' RACE reads. In the table there are about 720,000 distinct CDR3 sequences, approximately 22% of which are singletons. About this clonotype: No antigen is known for it.

The chain employs TRBV3-1 and TRBJ1-5, with D perhaps TRBD1 (6 bases). The clonotype was recovered from a man aged 65 to 79 in good health. The sample taken for sequencing was blood. CDR3 in amino acids: CASGIQGPQPQHF. CDR3 DNA sequence: TGTGCCAGCGGAATACAGGGTCCCCAGCCCCAGCATTTT.